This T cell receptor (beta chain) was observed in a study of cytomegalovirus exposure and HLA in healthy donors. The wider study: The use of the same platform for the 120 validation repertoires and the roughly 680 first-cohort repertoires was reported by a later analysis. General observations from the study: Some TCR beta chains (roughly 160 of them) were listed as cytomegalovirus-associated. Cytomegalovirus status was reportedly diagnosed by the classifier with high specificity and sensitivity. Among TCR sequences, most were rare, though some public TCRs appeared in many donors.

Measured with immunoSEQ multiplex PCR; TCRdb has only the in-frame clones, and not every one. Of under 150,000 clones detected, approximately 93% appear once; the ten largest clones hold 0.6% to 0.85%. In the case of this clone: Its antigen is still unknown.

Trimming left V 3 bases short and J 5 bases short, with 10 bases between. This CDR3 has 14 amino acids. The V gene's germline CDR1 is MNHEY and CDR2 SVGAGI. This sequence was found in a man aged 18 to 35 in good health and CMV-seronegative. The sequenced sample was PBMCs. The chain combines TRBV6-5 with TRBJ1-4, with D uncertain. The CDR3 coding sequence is TGTGCCAGCAGTTATTTACGGGAAAATGAAAAACTGTTTTTT. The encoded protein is CASSYLRENEKLFF.